This T cell receptor beta chain was sequenced in a study of T cells in Graves' hyperthyroidism and ophthalmopathy. Overall study results and limits: Ophthalmopathy was separated from stable hyperthyroidism by a 13 V-J model. In blood, most of the thyroid clonotypes expanded above 0.001 were also present.

The CDR3 runs 13 residues. Germline CDR1 is MNHNS and CDR2 is SASEGT. It was uncontrolled infection, other autoimmune disease, pregnancy or lactation that excluded patients. Regarding this clonotype: What it binds is not known. The junction departs from germline at one end; a sequencing error may be responsible.

The source material, RNA transcripts, was used to amplify TCR beta CDR3 regions. The primer set for the first-round RT-PCR of the TCR CDR3 was HTBI. Each CDR3 protein gets one entry after TCRdb re-called the multiplex PCR reads with MiXCR. The sample contains under 600,000 distinct CDR3 sequences, more than 15% of which appear only once. The chain carries TRBV6-1 and TRBJ1-1, with 7 bases that match TRBD1. The TCR comes from a woman aged 40-49 years with Graves' ophthalmopathy. The material sequenced was blood. CDR3 nucleotides: TGTGCCAGCAGGGAAACAGGGGACACTGAAGCTTCCTTT. As protein: CASRETGDTEASF.